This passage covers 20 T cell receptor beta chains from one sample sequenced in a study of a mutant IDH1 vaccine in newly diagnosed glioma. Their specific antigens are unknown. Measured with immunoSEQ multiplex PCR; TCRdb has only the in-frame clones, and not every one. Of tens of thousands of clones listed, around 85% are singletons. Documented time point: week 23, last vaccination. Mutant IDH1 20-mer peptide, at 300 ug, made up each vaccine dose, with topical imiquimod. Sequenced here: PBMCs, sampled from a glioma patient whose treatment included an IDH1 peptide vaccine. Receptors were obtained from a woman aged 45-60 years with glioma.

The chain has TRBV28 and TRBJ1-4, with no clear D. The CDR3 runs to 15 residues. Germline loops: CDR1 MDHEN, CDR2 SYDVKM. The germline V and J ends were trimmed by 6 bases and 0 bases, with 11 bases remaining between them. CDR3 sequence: CASSLEGATNEKLFF. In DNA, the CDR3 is TGTGCCAGCAGCCTGGAGGGCGCAACTAATGAAAAACTGTTTTTT.

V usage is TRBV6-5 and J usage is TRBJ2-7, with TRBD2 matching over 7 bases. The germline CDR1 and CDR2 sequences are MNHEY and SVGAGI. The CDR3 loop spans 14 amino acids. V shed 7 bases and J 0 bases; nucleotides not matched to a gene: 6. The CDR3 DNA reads TGTGCCAGCAAAAGCGGCGGGAGCTCCTACGAGCAGTACTTC. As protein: CASKSGGSSYEQYF.

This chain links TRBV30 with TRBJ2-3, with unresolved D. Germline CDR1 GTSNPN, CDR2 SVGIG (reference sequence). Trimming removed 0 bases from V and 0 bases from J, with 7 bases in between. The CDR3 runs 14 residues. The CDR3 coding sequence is TGTGCCTGGAGTGTACTGGGCAGCACAGATACGCAGTATTTT. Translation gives CAWSVLGSTDTQYF.

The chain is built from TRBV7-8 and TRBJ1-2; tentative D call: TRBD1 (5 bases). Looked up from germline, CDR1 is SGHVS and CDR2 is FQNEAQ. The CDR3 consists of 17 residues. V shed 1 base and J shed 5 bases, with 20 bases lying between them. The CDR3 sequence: CASSLVVGTGSTYGYTF. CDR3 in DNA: TGTGCCAGCAGCTTAGTAGTGGGAACAGGTTCAACGTATGGCTACACCTTC.

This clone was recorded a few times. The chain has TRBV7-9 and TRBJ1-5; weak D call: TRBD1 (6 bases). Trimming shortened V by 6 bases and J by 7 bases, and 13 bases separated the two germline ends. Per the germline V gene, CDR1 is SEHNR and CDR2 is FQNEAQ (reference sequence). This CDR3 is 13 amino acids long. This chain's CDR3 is CASSKTGKQPQHF. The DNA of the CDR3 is TGTGCCAGCAGTAAAACAGGGAAACAGCCCCAGCATTTT.

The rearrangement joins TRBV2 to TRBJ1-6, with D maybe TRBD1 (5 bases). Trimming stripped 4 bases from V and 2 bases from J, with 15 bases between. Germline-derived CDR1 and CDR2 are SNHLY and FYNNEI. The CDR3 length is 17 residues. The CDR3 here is CASSVREFHPYNSPLHF. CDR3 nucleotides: TGTGCCAGCAGTGTCAGGGAATTTCATCCCTATAATTCACCCCTCCACTTT.

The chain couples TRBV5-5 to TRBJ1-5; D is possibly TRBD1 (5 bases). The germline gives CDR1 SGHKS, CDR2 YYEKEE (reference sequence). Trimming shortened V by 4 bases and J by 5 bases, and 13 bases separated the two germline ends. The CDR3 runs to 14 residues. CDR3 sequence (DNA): TGTGCCAGCAGCGCAGGGAACGAGGATCAGCCCCAGCATTTT. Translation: CASSAGNEDQPQHF.

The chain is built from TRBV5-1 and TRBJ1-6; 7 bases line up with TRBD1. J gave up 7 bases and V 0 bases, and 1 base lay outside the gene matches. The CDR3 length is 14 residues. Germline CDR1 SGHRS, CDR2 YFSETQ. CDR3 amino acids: CASSLGTGNSPLHF. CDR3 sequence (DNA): TGCGCCAGCAGCTTGGGGACAGGCAATTCACCCCTCCACTTT.

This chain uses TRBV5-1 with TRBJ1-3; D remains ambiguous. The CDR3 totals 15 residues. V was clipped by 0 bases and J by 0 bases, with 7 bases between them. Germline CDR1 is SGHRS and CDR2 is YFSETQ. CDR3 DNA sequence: TGCGCCAGCAGCTTGGATGGCAGCTCTGGAAACACCATATATTTT. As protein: CASSLDGSSGNTIYF.

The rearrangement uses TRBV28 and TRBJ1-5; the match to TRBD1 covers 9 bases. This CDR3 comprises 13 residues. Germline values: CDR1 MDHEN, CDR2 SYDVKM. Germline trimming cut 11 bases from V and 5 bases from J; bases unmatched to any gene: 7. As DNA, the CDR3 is TGTGCCGGCCGGAGGACAGGGGATCAGCCCCAGCATTTT. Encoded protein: CAGRRTGDQPQHF. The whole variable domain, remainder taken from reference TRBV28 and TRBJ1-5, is DVKVTQSSRYLVKRTGEKVFLECVQDMDHENMFWYRQDPGLGLRLIYFSYDVKMKEKGDIPEGYSVSREKKERFSLILESASTNQTSMYLCAGRRTGDQPQHFGDGTRLSIL.

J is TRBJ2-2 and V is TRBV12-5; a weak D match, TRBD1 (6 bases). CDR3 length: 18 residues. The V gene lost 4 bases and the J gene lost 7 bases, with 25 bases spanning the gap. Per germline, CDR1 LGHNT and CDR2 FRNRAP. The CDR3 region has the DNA TGTGCTAGTGGTTCGAATCCCGGGACAATCGGATCGGGCGGGGAGCTGTTTTTT. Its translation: CASGSNPGTIGSGGELFF. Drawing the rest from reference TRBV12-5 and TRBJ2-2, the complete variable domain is DARVTQTPRHKVTEMGQEVTMRCQPILGHNTVFWYRQTMMQGLELLAYFRNRAPLDDSGMPKDRFSAEMPDATLATLKIQPSEPRDSAVYFCASGSNPGTIGSGGELFFGEGSRLTVL.

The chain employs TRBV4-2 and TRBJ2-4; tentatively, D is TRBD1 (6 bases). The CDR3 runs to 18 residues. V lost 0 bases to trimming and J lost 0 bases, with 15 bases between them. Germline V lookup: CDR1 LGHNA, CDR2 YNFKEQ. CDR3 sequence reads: CASSQDIRQDLAKNIQYF. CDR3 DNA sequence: TGTGCCAGCAGCCAAGATATTAGACAGGACTTAGCCAAAAACATTCAGTACTTC.

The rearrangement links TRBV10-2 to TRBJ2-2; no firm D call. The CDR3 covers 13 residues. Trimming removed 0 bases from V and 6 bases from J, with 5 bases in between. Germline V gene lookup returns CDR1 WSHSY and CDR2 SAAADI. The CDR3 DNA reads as TGCGCCAGCAGTGAGTCCATGCCCGGGGAGCTGTTTTTT. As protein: CASSESMPGELFF.

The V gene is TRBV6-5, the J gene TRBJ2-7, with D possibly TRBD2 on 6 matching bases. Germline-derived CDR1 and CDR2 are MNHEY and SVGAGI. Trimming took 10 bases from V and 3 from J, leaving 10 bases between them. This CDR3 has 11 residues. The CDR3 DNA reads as TGTGCCACCCTGGGGGGCTACGAGCAGTACTTC. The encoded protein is CATLGGYEQYF.

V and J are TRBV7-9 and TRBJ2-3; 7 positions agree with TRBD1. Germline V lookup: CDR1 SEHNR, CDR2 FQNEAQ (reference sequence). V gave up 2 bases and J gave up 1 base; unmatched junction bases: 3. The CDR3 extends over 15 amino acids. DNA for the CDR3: TGTGCCAGCAGCTTAATAGGGGGCGGCACAGATACGCAGTATTTT. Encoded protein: CASSLIGGGTDTQYF.

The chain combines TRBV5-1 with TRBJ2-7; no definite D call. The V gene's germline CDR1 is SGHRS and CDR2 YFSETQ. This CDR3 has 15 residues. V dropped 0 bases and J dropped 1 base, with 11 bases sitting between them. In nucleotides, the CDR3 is TGCGCCAGCAGCTTGGTGGGCCCCGCATCCTACGAGCAGTACTTC. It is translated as CASSLVGPASYEQYF.

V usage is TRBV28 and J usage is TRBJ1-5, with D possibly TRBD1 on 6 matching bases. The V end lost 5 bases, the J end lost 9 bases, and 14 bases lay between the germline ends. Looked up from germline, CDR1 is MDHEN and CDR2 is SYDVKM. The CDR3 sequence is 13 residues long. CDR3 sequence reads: CASSRGGASPQHF. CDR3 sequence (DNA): TGTGCCAGCAGTCGCGGGGGGGCTTCGCCCCAGCATTTT.

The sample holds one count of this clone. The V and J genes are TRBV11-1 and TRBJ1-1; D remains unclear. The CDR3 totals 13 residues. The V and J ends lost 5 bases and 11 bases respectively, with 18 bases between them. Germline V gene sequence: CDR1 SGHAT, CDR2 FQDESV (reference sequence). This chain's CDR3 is CASSIGSLPRAFF. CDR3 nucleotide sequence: TGTGCCAGCAGCATTGGGTCCCTGCCTAGGGCTTTCTTT. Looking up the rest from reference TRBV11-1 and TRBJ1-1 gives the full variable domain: EAEVAQSPRYKITEKSQAVAFWCDPISGHATLYWYRQILGQGPELLVQFQDESVVDDSQLPKDRFSAERLKGVDSTLKIQPAELGDSAMYLCASSIGSLPRAFFGQGTRLTVV.

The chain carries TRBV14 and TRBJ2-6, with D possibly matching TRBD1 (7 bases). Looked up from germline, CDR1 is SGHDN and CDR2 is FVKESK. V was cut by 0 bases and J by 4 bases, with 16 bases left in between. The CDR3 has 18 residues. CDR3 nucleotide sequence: TGTGCCAGCAGCCAAGATTTGGGCAGGGGGGCCGGGGCCAACGTCCTGACTTTC. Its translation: CASSQDLGRGAGANVLTF.

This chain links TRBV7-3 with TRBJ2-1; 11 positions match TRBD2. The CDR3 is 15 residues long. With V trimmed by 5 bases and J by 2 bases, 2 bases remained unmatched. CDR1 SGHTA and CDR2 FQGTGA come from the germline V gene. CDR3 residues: CASSETSGTYNEQFF. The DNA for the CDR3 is TGTGCCAGCAGCGAGACTAGCGGGACCTACAATGAGCAGTTCTTC.